These 2 T cell receptor beta chains share one sample of origin, sequenced in a study of OX40 agonist ivuxolimab in advanced cancers. Clones were sequenced by immunoSEQ multiplex PCR, and TCRdb holds only the in-frame ones, with some missing. Of nearly 80,000 clones listed, more than 85% were seen once; the top ten hold 7.1%. Sequenced material: CD4+ or CD8+ T cells sorted from blood, taken in a trial of the OX40 agonist ivuxolimab. The receptors shown here come from an adult with an advanced solid tumor such as melanoma, head and neck, liver or kidney cancer.

The rearrangement joins TRBV5-8 to TRBJ1-2; D gene unclear. The CDR3 has 13 residues. Germline V lookup: CDR1 SGHTS, CDR2 YDEGEE. V lost 1 base and J 7 bases, leaving 11 bases between the germline ends. Written as DNA, the CDR3 is TGTGCCAGCAGCTTGCCCTCCTTTTCTGGCTACACCTTC. Translation gives CASSLPSFSGYTF.

This clone was counted a single time. The V and J genes are TRBV6-1 and TRBJ1-4, with 7 bases lining up with TRBD1. The CDR3 extends over 14 amino acids. V lost 7 bases and J lost 7; bases outside the gene matches: 9. Germline assignment: CDR1 MNHNS and CDR2 SASEGT. CDR3 DNA sequence: TGTGCCAGCATACCCGGGACAGCCATTGAAAAACTGTTTTTT. Translation gives CASIPGTAIEKLFF.